Each of the 23 T cell receptor beta chains below was sequenced from the same sample in a study of cytomegalovirus exposure and HLA in healthy donors. In the PCR, 60 Vbeta and 13 Jbeta primers were used. Measured with immunoSEQ multiplex PCR; TCRdb has only the in-frame clones, and not every one. The sample holds fewer than 200,000 clones, about nine tenths seen once. Sequenced sample: PBMCs. Receptors originate from a boy aged 2 to 10 in good health and CMV-seronegative.

The chain employs TRBV27 and TRBJ2-5; D possibly corresponds to TRBD1 (6 bases). The DNA end is a closer match to TRBJ2-7, so the J assignment may be wrong. In germline, CDR1 is MNHEY, CDR2 SMNVEV (reference sequence). The CDR3 is 13 amino acids. The CDR3 here is CASSNRVTYEQYF. The DNA of the CDR3 is TGTGCCAGCAGTAACAGGGTCACCTACGAGCAGTACTTC.

The chain combines TRBV19 with TRBJ1-1; D unresolved. Germline V gives CDR1 LNHDA, CDR2 SQIVND (reference sequence). Deletions cut 4 bases from V and 3 bases from J, with 15 bases between. This CDR3 has 15 amino acids. Here the CDR3 reads CASSTVTWSDTEAFF. For the CDR3, the DNA is TGTGCCAGTAGTACTGTTACCTGGTCGGACACTGAAGCTTTCTTT.

This chain uses TRBV5-8 with TRBJ1-6; no clear D. The V and J ends lost 1 base and 4 bases respectively, with 3 bases between them. Per the germline V gene, CDR1 is SGHTS and CDR2 is YDEGEE. The CDR3 loop spans 13 amino acids. Here the CDR3 DNA reads TGTGCCAGCAGCTTGCTGTATAATTCACCCCTCCACTTT. It codes for CASSLLYNSPLHF.

This clone was found a few times. The chain recombines TRBV29-1 with TRBJ2-5; 8 bases agree with TRBD1. From germline, CDR1 is SQVTM and CDR2 ANQGSEA. Trimming cost V 0 bases and J 5 bases; bases outside gene matches: 11. CDR3 length: 16 residues. For the CDR3, the DNA is TGCAGCGTTGAAGATATCCCAGGGGGCGTTTTGGAGACCCAGTACTTC. It codes for CSVEDIPGGVLETQYF.

The gene calls are TRBV10-3 and TRBJ2-6; TRBD1 is a possible D gene (6 bases). Trimming cost V 2 bases and J 1 base, with 12 bases left between them. Germline V CDR1 and CDR2: ENHRY, SYGVKD. The CDR3 extends over 17 amino acids. The CDR3 bases are TGTGCCATCAGTGAGCAGGGGAGCCCGTCTGGGGCCAACGTCCTGACTTTC. The encoded protein is CAISEQGSPSGANVLTF.

This rearrangement joins TRBV9 to TRBJ2-3; 7 bases align to TRBD2. CDR1 is SGDLS, CDR2 YYNGEE, per germline. V lost 5 bases to trimming and J lost 2 bases; unmatched junction nucleotides: 5. This CDR3 spans 14 amino acids. The CDR3 nucleotides read TGTGCCAGCAGTCCAGCGGGGCACACAGATACGCAGTATTTT. Translation gives CASSPAGHTDTQYF.

The J gene is TRBJ1-5, the V gene TRBV6-1; no definite D call. The CDR3 length is 18 residues. Germline lookup yields CDR1 MNHNS and CDR2 SASEGT. Deletions cut 0 bases from V and 0 bases from J, with 15 bases between. This CDR3 reads CASSEANSFETSNQPQHF. The CDR3 coding sequence is TGTGCCAGCAGTGAAGCAAACAGCTTTGAAACTAGCAATCAGCCCCAGCATTTT.

The chain recombines TRBV27 with TRBJ2-3; 7 bases fit TRBD2. CDR1 and CDR2 (germline): MNHEY, SMNVEV (reference sequence). V shed 5 bases and J 4 bases; nucleotides not matched to a gene: 9. The CDR3 is made up of 15 amino acids. The CDR3 DNA sequence: TGTGCCAGCAGTGGTCCTAGCGGTTCCTCAGATACGCAGTATTTT. Translating gives CASSGPSGSSDTQYF.

The chain is built from TRBV7-3 and TRBJ1-1, with TRBD1 matching 7 bases. The V segment lost 1 base and the J segment 5 bases; nucleotides outside the gene matches: 4. The CDR3 loop spans 14 amino acids. Per germline, CDR1 SGHTA and CDR2 FQGTGA. Here the CDR3 reads CASSLRGRGTEAFF. The CDR3 bases are TGTGCCAGCAGCTTAAGGGGCAGGGGGACTGAAGCTTTCTTT.

This chain joins TRBV2 and TRBJ2-2; D is unresolved. Germline CDR1 and CDR2: SNHLY and FYNNEI. Deletions cut 6 bases from V and 4 bases from J, with 9 bases between. This CDR3 is built from 13 residues. The chain's CDR3 is CASRLQLTGELFF. CDR3 nucleotides: TGTGCCAGCAGGCTACAGCTCACCGGGGAGCTGTTTTTT. The full variable domain, its missing parts supplied by reference TRBV2 and TRBJ2-2, is EPEVTQTPSHQVTQMGQEVILRCVPISNHLYFYWYRQILGQKVEFLVSFYNNEISEKSEIFDDQFSVERPDGSNFTLKIRSTKLEDSAMYFCASRLQLTGELFFGEGSRLTVL.

V gene TRBV7-9 combines with J gene TRBJ1-1; possible D gene TRBD1, 5 bases. CDR3 length: 14 amino acids. The V gene lost 4 bases and the J gene lost 4 bases, with 13 bases spanning the gap. Germline loops: CDR1 SEHNR, CDR2 FQNEAQ (reference sequence). DNA for the CDR3: TGTGCCAGCAGCTGGGGGAGCGGGGGCACTGAAGCTTTCTTT. Its translation: CASSWGSGGTEAFF.

The chain joins TRBV27 to TRBJ1-4; D is unresolved. Germline V gene data show CDR1 as MNHEY and CDR2 as SMNVEV (reference sequence). This CDR3 spans 15 amino acids. Trimming left V 5 bases short and J 0 bases short, with 10 bases between. In nucleotides, the CDR3 is TGTGCCAGCAGTCTTTACAGATCAACTAATGAAAAACTGTTTTTT. Translation: CASSLYRSTNEKLFF.

The chain couples TRBV5-1 to TRBJ2-7, with D perhaps TRBD1 (5 bases). This CDR3 contains 16 residues. Trimming removed 0 bases from V and 6 bases from J, with 19 bases in between. CDR1 is SGHRS and CDR2 is YFSETQ in the germline V gene. The CDR3 DNA sequence: TGCGCCAGCAGCTTGGTAGGCGCAGGGCAACCGGCCGAGCAGTACTTC. Its protein is CASSLVGAGQPAEQYF.

The rearrangement links TRBV21-1 to TRBJ1-1. TRBV21-1 constitutes a pseudogene. The CDR3 spans 16 residues. The CDR3 sequence: CASSKSGLRTRPEAFF. CDR3 sequence (DNA): TGTGCCAGCAGCAAATCGGGACTCAGGACGCGACCTGAAGCTTTCTTT.

The chain couples TRBV2 to TRBJ1-2, with D perhaps matching TRBD1 (6 bases). Germline CDR1 and CDR2: SNHLY and FYNNEI. The CDR3 spans 12 residues. V lost 3 bases and J lost 6, with 8 bases in between. The CDR3 DNA follows: TGTGCCAGCAGTGAGAACAGGGATGGCTACACCTTC. Protein: CASSENRDGYTF.

The sample holds one count of this clone. The chain links TRBV9 to TRBJ2-1, with TRBD2 identical over 8 bases. V lost 0 bases, J lost 4 bases, and 6 bases stayed unmatched. Germline values: CDR1 SGDLS, CDR2 YYNGEE. The length of the CDR3 is 16 residues. CDR3 sequence (DNA): TGTGCCAGCAGCGTAGCGGGAGGGGGGGGATACAATGAGCAGTTCTTC. Its protein product is CASSVAGGGGYNEQFF.

The genes are TRBV7-9 and TRBJ1-4, with TRBD1 identical over 8 bases. The CDR3 loop spans 18 amino acids. V lost 4 bases to trimming and J lost 1 base; unmatched junction nucleotides: 11. Germline V gives CDR1 SEHNR, CDR2 FQNEAQ (reference sequence). The CDR3 reads CASSSNDRGKETNEKLFF. The CDR3 bases are TGTGCCAGCAGCTCAAACGACAGGGGAAAGGAAACTAATGAAAAACTGTTTTTT.

The CDR3, as DNA: TGCGCCAGCAGCTTGGGGCCCGAGGTCCCCTACGAGCAGTACTTC. The encoded protein is CASSLGPEVPYEQYF. The rearrangement links TRBV5-1 to TRBJ2-7; D not resolved. V lost 0 bases, J lost 2 bases, and 12 bases lay in between. The CDR3 is 15 residues long. Germline CDR1 reads SGHRS; CDR2 reads YFSETQ.

This sequence joins TRBV27 and TRBJ1-2, with a weak D call TRBD1 (5 bases). The V end was cut by 2 bases, the J end by 6 bases, with 10 bases between. The CDR3 totals 13 residues. Germline CDR1 reads MNHEY; CDR2 reads SMNVEV (reference sequence). CDR3 DNA sequence: TGTGCCAGCAGTTTACGGGGGTGGCATGGCTACACCTTC. Translating gives CASSLRGWHGYTF.

The chain is built from TRBV28 and TRBJ2-5, with D possibly matching TRBD2 (7 bases). The end of the DNA fits TRBJ2-7 better, so the J call may be wrong. Germline V lookup: CDR1 MDHEN, CDR2 SYDVKM. The CDR3 extends over 16 amino acids. The CDR3 spells CASSKQGGPSSYEQYF. In nucleotides, the CDR3 is TGTGCCAGCAGTAAACAGGGAGGGCCCAGCTCCTACGAGCAGTACTTC.

The chain is built from TRBV6-5 and TRBJ2-7, with 8 bases fitting TRBD2. The CDR3 contains 12 residues. After removal of 5 bases from V and 8 bases from J, the junction contained 5 bases not matched to a gene. In germline, CDR1 is MNHEY, CDR2 SVGAGI. The CDR3 region has the DNA TGTGCCAGCAGTACCCGGGGGGGGCAGCAGTACTTC. Translating gives CASSTRGGQQYF.

V and J are TRBV5-1 and TRBJ2-3, with D hard to call. The CDR3 covers 14 residues. CDR1 is SGHRS and CDR2 is YFSETQ in the germline V gene. Trimming cost V 4 bases and J 7 bases, with 16 bases left between them. CDR3 residues: CASSAEPEAYTQYF. CDR3 nucleotides: TGCGCCAGCAGCGCAGAACCCGAAGCGTATACGCAGTATTTT. The whole variable domain, filled in from reference TRBV5-1 and TRBJ2-3, reads KAGVTQTPRYLIKTRGQQVTLSCSPISGHRSVSWYQQTPGQGLQFLFEYFSETQRNKGNFPGRFSGRQFSNSRSEMNVSTLELGDSALYLCASSAEPEAYTQYFGPGTRLTVL.

The rearrangement links TRBV7-9 to TRBJ2-3, with 7 bases fitting TRBD2. Germline values: CDR1 SEHNR, CDR2 FQNEAQ (reference sequence). This CDR3 is 13 amino acids long. V lost 6 bases to trimming and J lost 3 bases; unmatched junction nucleotides: 3. The CDR3 spells CASREAGTDTQYF. The DNA for the CDR3 is TGTGCCAGCAGGGAAGCGGGGACAGATACGCAGTATTTT.